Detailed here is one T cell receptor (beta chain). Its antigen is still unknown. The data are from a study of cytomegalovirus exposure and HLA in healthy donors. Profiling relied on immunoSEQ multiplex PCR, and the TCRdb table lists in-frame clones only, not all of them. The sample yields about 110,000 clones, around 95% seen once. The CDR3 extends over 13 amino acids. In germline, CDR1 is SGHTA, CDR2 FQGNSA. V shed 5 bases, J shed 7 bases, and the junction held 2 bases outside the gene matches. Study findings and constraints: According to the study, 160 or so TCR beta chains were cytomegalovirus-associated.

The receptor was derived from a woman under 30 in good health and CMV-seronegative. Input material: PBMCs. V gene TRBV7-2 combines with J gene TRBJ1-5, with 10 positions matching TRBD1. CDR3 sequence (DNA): TGTGCCAGCAGCCAGGACAGGGGGCAGCCCCAGCATTTT. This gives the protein CASSQDRGQPQHF.